Following are 30 T cell receptor beta chains from one sample sequenced in a study of T cell repertoires in aging, cancer and after chemotherapy. Peripheral blood genomic DNA, not sorted cells or RNA, was the template. A mixed TRB-A/B primer pool amplified rearranged TRB by multiplex touch-down PCR. Each CDR3 protein gets one entry after TCRdb re-called the multiplex PCR reads with MiXCR. The sample holds over 8,500 distinct CDR3 sequences, less than 30% seen once. Input material: blood. The receptors stem from a human donor in good health.

This clonotype is judged medium-sized. This chain's CDR3 is CASTPTSLGTDTQYF. CDR3 DNA sequence: TGCGCCAGCACCCCGACTAGCCTGGGGACAGATACGCAGTATTTT. V usage is TRBV10-2 and J usage is TRBJ2-3; 7 nucleotides align to TRBD2. This CDR3 region has 15 residues. V was clipped by 7 bases and J by 3 bases; unmatched bases: 10. Per germline, CDR1 WSHSY and CDR2 SAAADI.

V and J are TRBV28 and TRBJ2-1, with a possible D match to TRBD1 (5 bases). CDR1 is MDHEN, CDR2 SYDVKM, per germline. The V end was cut by 8 bases, the J end by 5 bases, with 19 bases between. The CDR3 runs to 15 residues. CDR3 region: CASPPPAGPDNEQFF. The CDR3 DNA sequence: TGTGCCAGCCCACCGCCGGCAGGGCCCGACAATGAGCAGTTCTTC.

This clonotype was picked up a small number of times. CDR3 sequence reads: CASSPRGGRNQPQHF. DNA of the CDR3: TGTGCCAGCAGCCCCAGGGGGGGCAGAAATCAGCCCCAGCATTTT. The chain carries TRBV7-2 and TRBJ1-5; the match to TRBD1 covers 7 bases. J was trimmed by 4 bases and V by 5 bases; bases with no gene match: 8. The CDR3 is 15 amino acids. Germline CDR1 SGHTA, CDR2 FQGNSA.

This sequence joins TRBV12-5 and TRBJ2-5, with D perhaps matching TRBD1 or TRBD2 (5 bases each). The CDR3 spans 14 residues. V lost 4 bases to trimming and J lost 4 bases, with 13 bases between them. CDR1 is LGHNT and CDR2 is FRNRAP in the germline V gene. CDR3 amino acids: CASGSGTPGETQYF. CDR3 DNA: TGTGCTAGTGGTTCCGGGACCCCGGGAGAGACCCAGTACTTC. Full variable domain (remainder filled in from reference TRBV12-5 and TRBJ2-5): DARVTQTPRHKVTEMGQEVTMRCQPILGHNTVFWYRQTMMQGLELLAYFRNRAPLDDSGMPKDRFSAEMPDATLATLKIQPSEPRDSAVYFCASGSGTPGETQYFGPGTRLLVL.

This clonotype was counted only a few times. This chain connects TRBV20-1 to TRBJ1-6; D is undetermined. CDR1 DFQATT and CDR2 SNEGSKA come from the germline V gene (reference sequence). This CDR3 has 14 residues. V was clipped by 3 bases and J by 4 bases, with 10 bases between them. The CDR3 sequence is CSARGGGYNSPLHF. CDR3 coding DNA: TGCAGTGCTAGGGGTGGCGGTTATAATTCACCCCTCCACTTT.

This sequence joins TRBV7-2 and TRBJ2-5, with TRBD2 identical over 12 bases. The junction had 30 bases not matched to a gene; V was cut back by 5 bases and J by 11 bases. The CDR3 has 21 residues. Germline V gives CDR1 SGHTA, CDR2 FQGNSA. DNA for the CDR3: TGTGCCAGCAGCCTAACCCTAGCGGGAGGGCCATCAATGGGCTCCTACAATGAGCAGTACTTC. Its translation: CASSLTLAGGPSMGSYNEQYF.

This sequence joins TRBV11-3 and TRBJ2-4; D gene uncertain. V was shortened by 6 bases and J by 13 bases, with 19 bases between the two germline ends. The CDR3 is made up of 13 amino acids. The germline V gene encodes CDR1 SGHNT and CDR2 YENEEA. The CDR3 region is CASRKDGTGAQYF. The CDR3 DNA reads TGTGCCAGCAGGAAGGACGGAACCGGCGCCCAGTACTTC.

The genes are TRBV5-1 and TRBJ1-1; TRBD1 is a possible D gene (6 bases). This CDR3 region has 14 residues. The germline V gene has CDR1 SGHRS and CDR2 YFSETQ. The ends were cut back, 0 bases at V and 1 base at J, with 7 bases in the middle. CDR3 sequence: CASSLDRANTEAFF. The CDR3 nucleotides read TGCGCCAGCAGCTTGGACAGGGCGAACACTGAAGCTTTCTTT.

This clonotype is categorized as medium-sized. This chain links TRBV6-5 with TRBJ1-3; possibly TRBD1 for D (5 bases). V was clipped by 2 bases and J by 0 bases, with 17 bases between them. This CDR3 contains 18 residues. Germline V gene data show CDR1 as MNHEY and CDR2 as SVGAGI. Here the CDR3 DNA reads TGTGCCAGCAGTTACCAACGATGGGGCCGAGACTCTGGAAACACCATATATTTT. This gives the protein CASSYQRWGRDSGNTIYF.

This clonotype was seen a few times. V is TRBV19 and J is TRBJ2-7; 11 bases map to TRBD2. The length of the CDR3 is 15 residues. The germline V gene has CDR1 LNHDA and CDR2 SQIVND (reference sequence). V was pared by 4 bases and J by 3 bases, with 5 bases of the junction left unmatched. The CDR3 DNA sequence: TGTGCCAGTAGTAAGACTAGCGGGGAGATCTACGAGCAGTACTTC. Translated, it gives CASSKTSGEIYEQYF.

In its sample, this clonotype was seen a few times. The rearrangement joins TRBV6-2 or TRBV6-3 to TRBJ2-7, with D possibly being TRBD1 or TRBD2 (5 bases each). Trimming took 3 bases from V and 3 from J, leaving 12 bases between them. Per the germline V gene, CDR1 is MNHEY and CDR2 is SVGEGT. CDR3 size: 14 residues. The CDR3 region has the DNA TGTGCCAGCAGTTATTGGGGGAGATACTACGAGCAGTACTTC. Translating gives CASSYWGRYYEQYF.

This chain connects TRBV19 to TRBJ1-1, with 8 nucleotides matching TRBD1. CDR3 size: 14 residues. Germline V gives CDR1 LNHDA, CDR2 SQIVND (reference sequence). With V trimmed by 7 bases and J by 6 bases, 10 bases remained unmatched. In DNA, the CDR3 is TGTGCCAGTACCCGGGACAGGTCCGTCGCTGAAGCTTTCTTT. This sequence encodes CASTRDRSVAEAFF.

Relative to its sample, this clonotype is medium-sized (0.01 to 0.1%). The J gene is TRBJ2-7, the V gene TRBV6-5, with TRBD2 matching 16 bases. V shed 7 bases and J 2 bases; nucleotides not matched to a gene: 8. Germline V gene lookup returns CDR1 MNHEY and CDR2 SVGAGI. The CDR3 has 17 residues. CDR3 sequence (DNA): TGTGCCAGCACCCACGGGACTAGCGGGAGGGCGGCCTACGAGCAGTACTTC. It encodes CASTHGTSGRAAYEQYF.

The V gene is TRBV12-3 or TRBV12-4, the J gene TRBJ1-3; D not certain. V dropped 7 bases and J dropped 0 bases, with 4 bases sitting between them. This CDR3 spans 12 amino acids. The CDR3 sequence: CASTYSGNTIYF. For the CDR3, the DNA is TGTGCCAGCACTTACTCTGGAAACACCATATATTTT.

This clonotype was detected once. The rearrangement uses TRBV28 and TRBJ1-5; D might be TRBD1 (6 bases). Per the germline V gene, CDR1 is MDHEN and CDR2 is SYDVKM. The CDR3 has 12 residues. Between the trimmed V and J ends, which lost 7 bases and 11 bases, there was a span of 15 bases. CDR3 amino acids: CASTPDSQTQHF. The CDR3 DNA follows: TGTGCCAGCACTCCGGACAGCCAGACCCAGCATTTT.

The V and J genes are TRBV5-1 and TRBJ2-2; D unresolved. Germline V gene lookup returns CDR1 SGHRS and CDR2 YFSETQ. The CDR3 covers 13 residues. Trimming left V 0 bases short and J 7 bases short, with 7 bases between. The CDR3 bases are TGCGCCAGCAGCTTGGTGCTTAACGGGGAGCTGTTTTTT. It is translated as CASSLVLNGELFF. The entire variable domain, with the rest obtained from reference TRBV5-1 and TRBJ2-2, is as follows: KAGVTQTPRYLIKTRGQQVTLSCSPISGHRSVSWYQQTPGQGLQFLFEYFSETQRNKGNFPGRFSGRQFSNSRSEMNVSTLELGDSALYLCASSLVLNGELFFGEGSRLTVL.

This clonotype came up a few times. The rearrangement uses TRBV7-9 and TRBJ2-7, with 7 bases matching TRBD1. CDR1 SEHNR and CDR2 FQNEAQ come from the germline V gene (reference sequence). There are 15 residues in the CDR3. The V and J ends lost 1 base and 4 bases, in that order; junction bases with no gene match: 7. CDR3 residues: CASSLDMGQSYEQYF. The CDR3 bases are TGTGCCAGCAGCTTAGACATGGGACAGAGTTACGAGCAGTACTTC.

The gene calls are TRBV27 and TRBJ1-6, with TRBD1 matching over 8 bases. V shed 5 bases, J shed 6 bases, and the junction held 6 bases outside the gene matches. Looked up from germline, CDR1 is MNHEY and CDR2 is SMNVEV (reference sequence). The CDR3 spans 15 residues. The CDR3: CASSPPDRANSPLHF. The CDR3 bases are TGTGCCAGCAGTCCCCCGGACAGGGCTAATTCACCCCTCCACTTT.

CDR3: CASSPTQGNEQYF. The CDR3 DNA reads TGTGCCAGCTCACCCACTCAGGGTAACGAGCAGTACTTC. The chain links TRBV18 to TRBJ2-7; tentative D call: TRBD1 (5 bases). V was trimmed by 3 bases and J by 5 bases, leaving 11 bases between them. This CDR3 spans 13 amino acids. Germline V gene sequence: CDR1 KGHSH, CDR2 LQKENI. The complete variable domain, with remaining parts taken from reference TRBV18 and TRBJ2-7, reads NAGVMQNPRHLVRRRGQEARLRCSPMKGHSHVYWYRQLPEEGLKFMVYLQKENIIDESGMPKERFSAEFPKEGPSILRIQQVVRGDSAAYFCASSPTQGNEQYFGPGTRLTVT.

This clonotype appeared a few times. The chain recombines TRBV20-1 with TRBJ1-5; 7 bases align to TRBD1. CDR3 size: 13 residues. Germline loops: CDR1 DFQATT, CDR2 SNEGSKA (reference sequence). The V segment lost 3 bases and the J segment 7 bases; nucleotides outside the gene matches: 6. DNA of the CDR3: TGCAGTGCTAGGTTCGGACAGGTCCAGCCCCAGCATTTT. Translating it yields CSARFGQVQPQHF.

The chain links TRBV7-9 to TRBJ1-1; 8 positions match TRBD1. Germline CDR1 reads SEHNR; CDR2 reads FQNEAQ (reference sequence). With V trimmed by 5 bases and J by 5 bases, 7 bases remained unmatched. The CDR3 consists of 14 residues. The DNA for the CDR3 is TGTGCCAGCAGCCCCGACAGGGGTGGGACTGAAGCTTTCTTT. This sequence encodes CASSPDRGGTEAFF. Full variable domain (outside the CDR3, taken from reference TRBV7-9 and TRBJ1-1): DTGVSQNPRHKITKRGQNVTFRCDPISEHNRLYWYRQTLGQGPEFLTYFQNEAQLEKSRLLSDRFSAERPKGSFSTLEIQRTEQGDSAMYLCASSPDRGGTEAFFGQGTRLTVV.

The V gene is TRBV10-3, the J gene TRBJ1-1; D unclear. CDR3 length: 15 amino acids. Trimming pared 0 bases from V and 0 bases from J, leaving 8 bases between. The germline CDR1 and CDR2 sequences are ENHRY and SYGVKD. The CDR3 sequence: CAISESMRMNTEAFF. CDR3 sequence (DNA): TGTGCCATCAGTGAGTCTATGAGGATGAACACTGAAGCTTTCTTT.

The rearrangement links TRBV5-1 to TRBJ1-3, with a tentative D call TRBD1 (6 bases). V was trimmed by 4 bases and J by 0 bases, leaving 14 bases between them. Germline assignment: CDR1 SGHRS and CDR2 YFSETQ. This CDR3 spans 16 amino acids. The CDR3 reads CASSLNTGTSGNTIYF. The DNA of the CDR3 is TGCGCCAGCAGCCTTAATACAGGGACCTCTGGAAACACCATATATTTT.

This chain links TRBV28 with TRBJ2-7, with TRBD1 identical over 10 bases. J lost 3 bases, V lost 9 bases, and 5 bases had no gene match. Germline V lookup: CDR1 MDHEN, CDR2 SYDVKM. This CDR3 has 13 amino acids. CDR3 loop: CASWGQGSYEQYF. The CDR3 DNA reads as TGTGCCAGTTGGGGACAGGGGAGCTACGAGCAGTACTTC.

V is TRBV5-6 and J is TRBJ2-5; a possible D gene is TRBD2 (5 bases). The CDR3 is made up of 15 amino acids. Germline loops: CDR1 SGHDT, CDR2 YYEEEE. The V and J ends lost 3 bases and 2 bases respectively, with 14 bases between them. The CDR3 DNA follows: TGTGCCAGCAGCTCCCCCTCCGGACTTCAAGAGACCCAGTACTTC. Amino acid sequence: CASSSPSGLQETQYF.

This clonotype came up a few times. The genes are TRBV13 and TRBJ2-1; 9 bases align to TRBD2. The CDR3 loop spans 16 amino acids. In germline, CDR1 is PRHDT, CDR2 FYEKMQ (reference sequence). The junction had 8 bases not matched to a gene; V was cut back by 4 bases and J by 4 bases. The CDR3 DNA reads as TGTGCCAGCAGCTCGACGACTAGCGGACCTTACAATGAGCAGTTCTTC. This gives the protein CASSSTTSGPYNEQFF.

By share of the sample, this clonotype is medium-sized. The chain combines TRBV7-2 with TRBJ1-2; 7 nucleotides match TRBD1. Germline V gene lookup returns CDR1 SGHTA and CDR2 FQGNSA. The length of the CDR3 is 15 residues. The J segment lost 4 bases and the V segment lost 4 bases, leaving 9 bases of the junction unmatched. The CDR3 coding sequence is TGTGCCAGCAGCTCTCACGGGACAGAGATCTATGGCTACACCTTC. It encodes CASSSHGTEIYGYTF.

This clonotype has just a few counts. This chain links TRBV5-5 with TRBJ1-3; D gene uncertain. Germline-derived CDR1 and CDR2 are SGHKS and YYEKEE (reference sequence). V was pared by 2 bases and J by 2 bases, with 14 bases between. CDR3 size: 16 residues. CDR3: CASSFESGATGNTIYF. The CDR3, as DNA: TGTGCCAGCAGCTTCGAGTCCGGAGCGACTGGAAACACCATATATTTT.

The chain uses TRBV20-1 and TRBJ2-5, with 7 bases matching TRBD1. The V and J ends lost 0 bases and 2 bases, in that order; junction bases with no gene match: 9. From germline, CDR1 is DFQATT and CDR2 SNEGSKA (reference sequence). CDR3 size: 16 residues. As DNA, the CDR3 is TGCAGTGCTAGAGATCAACTGGGGGACAGACAAGAGACCCAGTACTTC. This sequence encodes CSARDQLGDRQETQYF.

Only a few counts were recorded for this clonotype. This sequence joins TRBV7-2 and TRBJ2-7; no definite D call. The CDR3 has 18 amino acids. Per germline, CDR1 SGHTA and CDR2 FQGNSA. CDR3 residues: CLTEMLRTQGTLPYEQYF. The DNA for the CDR3 is TGTCTTACCGAAATGCTTAGGACCCAAGGTACCCTACCCTACGAGCAGTACTTC.